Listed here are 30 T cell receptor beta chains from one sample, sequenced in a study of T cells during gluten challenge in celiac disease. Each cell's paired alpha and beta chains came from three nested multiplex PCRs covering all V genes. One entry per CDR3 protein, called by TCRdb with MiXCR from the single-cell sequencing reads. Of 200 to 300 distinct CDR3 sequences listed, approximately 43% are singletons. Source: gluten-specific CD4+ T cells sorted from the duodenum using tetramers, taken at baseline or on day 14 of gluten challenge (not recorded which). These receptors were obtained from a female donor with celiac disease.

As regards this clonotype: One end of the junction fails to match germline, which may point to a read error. CDR3 loop: CASSLTGWDTTAAF. The DNA of the CDR3 is TGTGCCAGCAGCTTAACGGGCTGGGACACAACGGCCGCCTTC. This rearrangement joins TRBV7-3 to TRBJ1-2, with D tentatively TRBD1 (6 bases). The CDR3 runs 14 residues. Germline V gene data show CDR1 as SGHTA and CDR2 as FQGTGA.

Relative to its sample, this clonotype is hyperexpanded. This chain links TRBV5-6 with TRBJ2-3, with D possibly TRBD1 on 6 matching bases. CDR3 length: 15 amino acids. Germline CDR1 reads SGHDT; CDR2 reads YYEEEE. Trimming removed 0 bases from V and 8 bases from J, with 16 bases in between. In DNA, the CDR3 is TGTGCCAGCAGCTTGGTTCCGGGTCGAGGGGGTACGCAGTATTTT. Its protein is CASSLVPGRGGTQYF.

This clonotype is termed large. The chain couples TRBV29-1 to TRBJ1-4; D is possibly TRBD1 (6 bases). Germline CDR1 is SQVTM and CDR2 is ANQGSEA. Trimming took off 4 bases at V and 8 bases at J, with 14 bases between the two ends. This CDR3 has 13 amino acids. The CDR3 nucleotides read TGCAGCGTTGGAGGGGGAGGACGAGAAAAACTGTTTTTT. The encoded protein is CSVGGGGREKLFF. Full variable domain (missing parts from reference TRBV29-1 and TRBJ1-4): SAVISQKPSRDICQRGTSLTIQCQVDSQVTMMFWYRQQPGQSLTLIATANQGSEATYESGFVIDKFPISRPNLTFSTLTVSNMSPEDSSIYLCSVGGGGREKLFFGSGTQLSVL.

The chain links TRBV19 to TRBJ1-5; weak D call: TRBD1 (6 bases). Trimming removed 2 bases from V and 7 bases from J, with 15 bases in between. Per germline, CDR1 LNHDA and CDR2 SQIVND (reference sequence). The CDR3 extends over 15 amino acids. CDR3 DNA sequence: TGTGCCAGTAGTATAATTCAACAGGGTAGCCAGCCCCAGCATTTT. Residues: CASSIIQQGSQPQHF.

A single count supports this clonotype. CDR3 sequence: CASSQGQGVIGYTF. The CDR3 DNA reads TGCGCCAGCAGCCAAGGACAGGGGGTGATTGGCTACACCTTC. The chain has TRBV4-1 and TRBJ1-2; 9 positions match TRBD1. CDR3 length: 14 residues. The J segment lost 7 bases and the V segment lost 1 base, leaving 4 bases of the junction unmatched. The germline CDR1 and CDR2 sequences are MGHRA and YSYEKL.

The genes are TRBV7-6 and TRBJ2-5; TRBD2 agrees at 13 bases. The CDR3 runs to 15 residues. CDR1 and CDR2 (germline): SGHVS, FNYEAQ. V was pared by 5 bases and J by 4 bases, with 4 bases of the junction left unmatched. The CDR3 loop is CASSLLAGGPETQYF. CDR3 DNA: TGTGCCAGCAGCCTACTAGCGGGAGGGCCAGAGACCCAGTACTTC.

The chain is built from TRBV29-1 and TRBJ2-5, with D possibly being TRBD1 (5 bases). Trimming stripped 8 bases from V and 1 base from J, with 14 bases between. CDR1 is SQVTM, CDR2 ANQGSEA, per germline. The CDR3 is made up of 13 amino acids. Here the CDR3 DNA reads TGCAGCACACGGACACCCGGCCAAGAGACCCAGTACTTC. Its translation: CSTRTPGQETQYF.

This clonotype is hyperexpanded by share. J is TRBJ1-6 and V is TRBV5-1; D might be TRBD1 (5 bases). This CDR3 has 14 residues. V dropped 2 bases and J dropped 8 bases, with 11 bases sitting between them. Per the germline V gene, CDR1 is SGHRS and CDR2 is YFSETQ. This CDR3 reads CASSLGATDSPLHF. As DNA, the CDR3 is TGCGCCAGCAGCTTAGGGGCAACGGATTCACCCCTCCACTTT.

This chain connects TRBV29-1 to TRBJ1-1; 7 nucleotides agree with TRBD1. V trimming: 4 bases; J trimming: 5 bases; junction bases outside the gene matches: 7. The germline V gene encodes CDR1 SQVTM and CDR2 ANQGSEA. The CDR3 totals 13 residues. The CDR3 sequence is CSVGAGGTTEAFF. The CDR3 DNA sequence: TGCAGCGTTGGGGCAGGGGGTACTACTGAAGCTTTCTTT.

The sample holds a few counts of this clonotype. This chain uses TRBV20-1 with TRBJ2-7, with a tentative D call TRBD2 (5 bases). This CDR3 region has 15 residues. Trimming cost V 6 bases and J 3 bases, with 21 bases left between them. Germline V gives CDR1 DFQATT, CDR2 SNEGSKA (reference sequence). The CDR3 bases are TGCAGTGCAAATAGGGCGGGTTTTGAACTCTACGAGCAGTACTTC. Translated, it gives CSANRAGFELYEQYF.

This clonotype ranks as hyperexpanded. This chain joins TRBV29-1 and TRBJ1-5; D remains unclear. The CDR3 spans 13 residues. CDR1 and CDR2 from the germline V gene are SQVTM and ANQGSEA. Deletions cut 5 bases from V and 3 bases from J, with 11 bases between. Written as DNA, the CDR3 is TGCAGCGTTAGAGAGGGATTCAATCAGCCCCAGCATTTT. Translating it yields CSVREGFNQPQHF.

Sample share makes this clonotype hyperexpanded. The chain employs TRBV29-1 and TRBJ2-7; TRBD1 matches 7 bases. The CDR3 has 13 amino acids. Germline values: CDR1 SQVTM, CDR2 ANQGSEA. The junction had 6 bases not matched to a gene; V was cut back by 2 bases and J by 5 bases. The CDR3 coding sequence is TGCAGCGTTGAACCAGCGAGGGGGCACGAGCAGTACTTC. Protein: CSVEPARGHEQYF.

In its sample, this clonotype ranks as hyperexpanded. The CDR3 spells CSAGRNTEAFF. DNA of the CDR3: TGCAGTGCTGGTAGAAACACTGAAGCTTTCTTT. The chain recombines TRBV20-1 with TRBJ1-1; D is ambiguous. Germline V CDR1 and CDR2: DFQATT, SNEGSKA (reference sequence). Trimming took 5 bases from V and 2 from J, leaving 6 bases between them. The CDR3 totals 11 residues.

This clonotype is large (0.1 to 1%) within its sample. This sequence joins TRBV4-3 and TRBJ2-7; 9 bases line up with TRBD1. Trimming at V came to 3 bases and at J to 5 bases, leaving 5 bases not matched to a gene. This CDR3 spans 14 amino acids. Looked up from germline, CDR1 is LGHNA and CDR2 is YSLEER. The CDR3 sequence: CASSHPGTGNEQYF. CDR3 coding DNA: TGCGCCAGCAGCCACCCCGGGACAGGGAACGAGCAGTACTTC.

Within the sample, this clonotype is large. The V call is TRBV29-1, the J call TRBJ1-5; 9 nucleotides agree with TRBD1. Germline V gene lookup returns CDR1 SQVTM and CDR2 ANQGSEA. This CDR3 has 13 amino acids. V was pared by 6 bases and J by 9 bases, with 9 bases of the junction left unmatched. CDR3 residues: CSVGQGFEGPQHF. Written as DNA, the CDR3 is TGCAGCGTGGGACAGGGTTTCGAGGGGCCCCAGCATTTT.

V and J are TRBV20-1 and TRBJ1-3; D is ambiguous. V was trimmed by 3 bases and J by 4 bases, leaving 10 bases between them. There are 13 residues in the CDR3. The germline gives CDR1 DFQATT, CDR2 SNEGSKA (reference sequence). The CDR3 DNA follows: TGCAGTGCTAGCCCCGCCCCAGGAAACACCATATATTTT. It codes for CSASPAPGNTIYF.

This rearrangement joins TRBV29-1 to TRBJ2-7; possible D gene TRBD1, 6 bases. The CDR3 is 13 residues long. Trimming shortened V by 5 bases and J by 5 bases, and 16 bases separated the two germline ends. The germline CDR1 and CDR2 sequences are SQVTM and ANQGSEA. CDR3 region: CSVSSVQGHEQYF. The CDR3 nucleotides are TGCAGCGTTTCTAGTGTACAGGGCCACGAGCAGTACTTC.

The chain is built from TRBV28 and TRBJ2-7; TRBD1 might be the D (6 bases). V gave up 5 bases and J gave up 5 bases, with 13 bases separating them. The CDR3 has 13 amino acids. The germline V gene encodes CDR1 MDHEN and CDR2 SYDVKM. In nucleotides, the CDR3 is TGTGCCAGCAGTCCGATACAGGGCCACGAGCAGTACTTC. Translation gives CASSPIQGHEQYF.

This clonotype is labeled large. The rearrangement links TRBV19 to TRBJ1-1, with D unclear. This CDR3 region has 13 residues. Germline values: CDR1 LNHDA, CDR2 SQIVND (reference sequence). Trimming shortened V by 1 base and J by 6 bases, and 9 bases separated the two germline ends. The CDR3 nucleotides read TGTGCCAGTAGTATAGCCTGGACTCCTGAAGCTTTCTTT. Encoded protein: CASSIAWTPEAFF.

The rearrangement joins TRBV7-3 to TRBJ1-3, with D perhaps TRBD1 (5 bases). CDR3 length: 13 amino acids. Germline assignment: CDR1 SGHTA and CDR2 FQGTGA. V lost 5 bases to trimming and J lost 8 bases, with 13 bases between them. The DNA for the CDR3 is TGTGCCAGCAGCATAAGGGGTGGGGACACCATATATTTT. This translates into CASSIRGGDTIYF.

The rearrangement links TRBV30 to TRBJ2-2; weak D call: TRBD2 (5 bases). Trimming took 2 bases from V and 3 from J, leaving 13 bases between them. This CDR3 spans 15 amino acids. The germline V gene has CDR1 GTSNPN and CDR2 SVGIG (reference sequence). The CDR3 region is CAWSRTGWDTGELFF. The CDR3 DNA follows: TGTGCCTGGAGTAGGACGGGATGGGACACCGGGGAGCTGTTTTTT. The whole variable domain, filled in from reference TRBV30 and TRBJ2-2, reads SQTIHQWPATLVQPVGSPLSLECTVEGTSNPNLYWYRQAAGRGLQLLFYSVGIGQISSEVPQNLSASRPQDRQFILSSKKLLLSDSGFYLCAWSRTGWDTGELFFGEGSRLTVL.

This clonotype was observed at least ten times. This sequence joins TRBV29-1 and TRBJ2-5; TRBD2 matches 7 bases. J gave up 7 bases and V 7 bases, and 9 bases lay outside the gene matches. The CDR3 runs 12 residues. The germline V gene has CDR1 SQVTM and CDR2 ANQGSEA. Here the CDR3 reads CSGGGWEGTQYF. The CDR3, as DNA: TGCAGCGGGGGCGGCTGGGAGGGGACCCAGTACTTC. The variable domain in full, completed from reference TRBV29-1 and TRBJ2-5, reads SAVISQKPSRDICQRGTSLTIQCQVDSQVTMMFWYRQQPGQSLTLIATANQGSEATYESGFVIDKFPISRPNLTFSTLTVSNMSPEDSSIYLCSGGGWEGTQYFGPGTRLLVL.

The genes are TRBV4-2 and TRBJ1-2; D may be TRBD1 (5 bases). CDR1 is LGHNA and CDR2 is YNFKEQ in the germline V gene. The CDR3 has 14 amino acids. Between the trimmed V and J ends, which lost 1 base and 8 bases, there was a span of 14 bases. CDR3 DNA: TGTGCCAGCAGCCAAGTTAATACGGACAAGGGCTACACCTTC. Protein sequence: CASSQVNTDKGYTF.

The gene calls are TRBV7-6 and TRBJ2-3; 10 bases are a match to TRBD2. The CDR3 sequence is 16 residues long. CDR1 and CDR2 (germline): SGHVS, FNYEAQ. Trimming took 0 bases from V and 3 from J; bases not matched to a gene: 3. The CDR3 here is CASSLAAAGGTDTQYF. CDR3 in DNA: TGTGCCAGCAGCTTAGCGGCAGCGGGGGGGACAGATACGCAGTATTTT.

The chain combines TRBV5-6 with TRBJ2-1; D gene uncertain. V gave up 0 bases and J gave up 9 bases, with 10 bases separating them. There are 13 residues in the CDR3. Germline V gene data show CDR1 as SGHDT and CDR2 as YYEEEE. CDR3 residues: CASSLGKWAEQFF. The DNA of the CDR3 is TGTGCCAGCAGCTTGGGCAAGTGGGCTGAGCAGTTCTTC.

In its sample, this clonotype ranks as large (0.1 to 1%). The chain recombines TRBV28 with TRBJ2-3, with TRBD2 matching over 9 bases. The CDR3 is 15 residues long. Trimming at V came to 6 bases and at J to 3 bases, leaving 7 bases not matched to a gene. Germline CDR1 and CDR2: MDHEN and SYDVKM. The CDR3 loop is CASSGSGRLTDTQYF. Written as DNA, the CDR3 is TGTGCCAGCAGCGGAAGCGGGAGGCTTACAGATACGCAGTATTTT.

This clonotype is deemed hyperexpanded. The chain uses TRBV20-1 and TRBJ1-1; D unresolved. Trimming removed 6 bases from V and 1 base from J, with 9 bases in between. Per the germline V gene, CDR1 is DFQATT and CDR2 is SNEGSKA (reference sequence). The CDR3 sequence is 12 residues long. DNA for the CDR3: TGCAGTGCCAAATCCGGGAACACTGAAGCTTTCTTT. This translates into CSAKSGNTEAFF.

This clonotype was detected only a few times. CDR3: CASSTTNTDTQYF. CDR3 sequence (DNA): TGTGCCAGCAGCACGACTAACACAGATACGCAGTATTTT. V and J are TRBV7-3 and TRBJ2-3; a weak D match, TRBD2 (5 bases). The CDR3 is 13 amino acids. V was trimmed by 5 bases and J by 2 bases, leaving 8 bases between them. The germline V gene has CDR1 SGHTA and CDR2 FQGTGA. Full variable domain (rest looked up from reference TRBV7-3 and TRBJ2-3): GAGVSQTPSNKVTEKGKYVELRCDPISGHTALYWYRQSLGQGPEFLIYFQGTGAADDSGLPNDRFFAVRPEGSVSTLKIQRTERGDSAVYLCASSTTNTDTQYFGPGTRLTVL.

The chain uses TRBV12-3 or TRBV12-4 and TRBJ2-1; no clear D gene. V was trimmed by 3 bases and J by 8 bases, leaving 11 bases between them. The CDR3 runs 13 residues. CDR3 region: CASSLTAQDEQFF. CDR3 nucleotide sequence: TGTGCCAGCAGTTTGACGGCTCAGGATGAGCAGTTCTTC.

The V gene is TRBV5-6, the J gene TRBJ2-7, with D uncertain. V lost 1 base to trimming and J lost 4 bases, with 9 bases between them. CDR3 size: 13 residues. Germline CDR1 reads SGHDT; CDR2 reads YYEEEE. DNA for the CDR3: TGTGCCAGCAGCTTGTTCGTTTCGTACGAGCAGTACTTC. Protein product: CASSLFVSYEQYF.